The clone carrying this TCR beta chain was detected once. CDR1 is SGHTA, CDR2 FQGNSA, per germline. Trimming cost V 1 base and J 3 bases, with 10 bases left between them. There are 15 residues in the CDR3. These data come from a study of blood T cell repertoires in COVID-19. Study context: The United States, Italy and Spain supplied acute and convalescent COVID-19 samples. The cDNA or gDNA used as material had been derived from T cells, B-cell-depleted T cells, or PBMCs.

As processed by the authors: Reference gene primer amplification gave nucleated cell count estimates. The data were produced by immunoSEQ multiplex PCR, yet TCRdb's version contains in-frame clones alone and is incomplete. V and J calls plus clone size are reproduced from that table; the DNA served to infer D and trimming. The sample holds 250,000 to 350,000 clones, around 90% seen once. Material for sequencing was peripheral blood. This clonotype was sampled from a young man with active or convalescent COVID-19. The chain carries TRBV7-2 and TRBJ1-5; no clear D. Here the CDR3 reads CASSLVGPANQPQHF. The CDR3 DNA reads TGTGCCAGCAGCTTAGTCGGTCCCGCCAATCAGCCCCAGCATTTT. The whole variable domain, filled in from reference TRBV7-2 and TRBJ1-5, reads GAGVSQSPSNKVTEKGKDVELRCDPISGHTALYWYRQSLGQGLEFLIYFQGNSAPDKSGLPSDRFSAERTGGSVSTLTIQRTQQEDSAVYLCASSLVGPANQPQHFGDGTRLSIL.